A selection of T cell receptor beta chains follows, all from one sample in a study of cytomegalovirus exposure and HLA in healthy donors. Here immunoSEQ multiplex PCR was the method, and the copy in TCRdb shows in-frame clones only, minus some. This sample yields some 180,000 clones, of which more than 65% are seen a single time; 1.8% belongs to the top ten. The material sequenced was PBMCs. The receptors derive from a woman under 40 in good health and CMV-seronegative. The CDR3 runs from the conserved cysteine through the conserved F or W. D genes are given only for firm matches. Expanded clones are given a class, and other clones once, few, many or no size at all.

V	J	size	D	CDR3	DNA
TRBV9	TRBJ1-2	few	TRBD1	CASSGEGQGGGYTF	TGTGCCAGCAGCGGGGAGGGACAGGGAGGTGGCTACACCTTC
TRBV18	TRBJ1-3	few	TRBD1	CASSPRQGSGNTIYF	TGTGCCAGCTCACCAAGACAGGGATCGGGAAACACCATATATTTT
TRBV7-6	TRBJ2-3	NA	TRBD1	CASSSNIPSGQHLDTQYF	TGTGCCAGCAGCTCCAACATACCTTCGGGACAGCATCTTGATACGCAGTATTTT
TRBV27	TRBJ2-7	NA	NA	CASGTQGNEQYF	TGTGCCAGCGGGACACAGGGAAACGAGCAGTACTTC
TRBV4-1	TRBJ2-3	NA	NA	CASSQEGDSPDTQYF	TGCGCCAGCAGCCAAGAAGGAGATAGCCCAGATACGCAGTATTTT
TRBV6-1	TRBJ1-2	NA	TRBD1	CASRPGQGANYGYTF	TGTGCCAGCAGACCCGGACAGGGCGCGAACTATGGCTACACCTTC
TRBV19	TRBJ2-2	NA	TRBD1	CASSSPSAGGMTGELFF	TGTGCCAGTAGTAGCCCTTCGGCAGGGGGCATGACCGGGGAGCTGTTTTTT
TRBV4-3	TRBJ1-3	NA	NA	CASSGGGAHSGNTIYF	TGCGCCAGCAGCGGCGGGGGCGCCCACTCTGGAAACACCATATATTTT
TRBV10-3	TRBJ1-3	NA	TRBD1	CAIRPGQGAQSSGNTIYF	TGTGCCATCAGACCGGGACAGGGGGCGCAGAGCTCTGGAAACACCATATATTTT
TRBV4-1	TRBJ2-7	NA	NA	CASSQVTTAGYEQYF	TGCGCCAGCAGCCAAGTAACTACTGCGGGTTACGAGCAGTACTTC
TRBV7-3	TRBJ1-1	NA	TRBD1	CASSSTGQGNTEAFF	TGTGCCAGCAGCTCCACCGGACAGGGAAACACTGAAGCTTTCTTT
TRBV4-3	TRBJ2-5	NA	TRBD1	CASSQEGQGAGETQYF	TGCGCCAGCAGCCAAGAGGGACAGGGGGCCGGGGAGACCCAGTACTTC
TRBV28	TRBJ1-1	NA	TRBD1	CASSPRQGWTEAFF	TGTGCCAGCAGTCCAAGACAGGGATGGACTGAAGCTTTCTTT
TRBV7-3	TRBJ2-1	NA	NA	CASSPAGLGYNEQFF	TGTGCCAGCAGCCCGGCCGGACTGGGATACAATGAGCAGTTCTTC
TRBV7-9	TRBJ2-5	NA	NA	CASSLAPLPPETQYF	TGTGCCAGCAGCTTAGCGCCCCTACCCCCAGAGACCCAGTACTTC
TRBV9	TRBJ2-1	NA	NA	CASSDLLRGSADEQFF	TGTGCCAGCAGCGATTTATTACGGGGGAGTGCTGATGAGCAGTTCTTC